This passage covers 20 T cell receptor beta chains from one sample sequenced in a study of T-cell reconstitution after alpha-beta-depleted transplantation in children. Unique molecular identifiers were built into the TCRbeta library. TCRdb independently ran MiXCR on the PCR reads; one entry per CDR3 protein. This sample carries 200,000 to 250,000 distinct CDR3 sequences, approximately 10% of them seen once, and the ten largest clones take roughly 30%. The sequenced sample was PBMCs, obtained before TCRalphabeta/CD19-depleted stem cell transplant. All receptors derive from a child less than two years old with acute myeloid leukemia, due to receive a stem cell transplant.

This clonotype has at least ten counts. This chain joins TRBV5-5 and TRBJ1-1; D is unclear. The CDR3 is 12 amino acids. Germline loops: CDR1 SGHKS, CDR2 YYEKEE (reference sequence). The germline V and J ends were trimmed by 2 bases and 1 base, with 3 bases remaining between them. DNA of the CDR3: TGTGCCAGCAGCTTTAAGAACACTGAAGCTTTCTTT. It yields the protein CASSFKNTEAFF.

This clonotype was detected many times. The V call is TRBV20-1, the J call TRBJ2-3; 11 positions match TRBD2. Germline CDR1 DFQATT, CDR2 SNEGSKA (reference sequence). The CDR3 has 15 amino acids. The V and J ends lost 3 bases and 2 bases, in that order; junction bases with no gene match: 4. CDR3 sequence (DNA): TGCAGTGCTAGGGGGACTAGCGGACACACAGATACGCAGTATTTT. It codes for CSARGTSGHTDTQYF.

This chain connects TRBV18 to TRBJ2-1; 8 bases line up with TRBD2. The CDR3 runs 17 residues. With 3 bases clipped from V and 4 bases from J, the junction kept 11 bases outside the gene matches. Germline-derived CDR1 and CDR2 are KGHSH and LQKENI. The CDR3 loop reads CASSPFGVAGLYNEQFF. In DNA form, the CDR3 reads TGTGCCAGCTCACCGTTCGGGGTAGCGGGACTATACAATGAGCAGTTCTTC.

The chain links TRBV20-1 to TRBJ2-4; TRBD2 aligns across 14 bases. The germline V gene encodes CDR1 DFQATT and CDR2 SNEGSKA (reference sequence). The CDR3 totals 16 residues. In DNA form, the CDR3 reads TGCTGTTTCTGGACTAGCGGGAGGACTGCCAAAAACATTCAGTACTTC. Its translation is CCFWTSGRTAKNIQYF.

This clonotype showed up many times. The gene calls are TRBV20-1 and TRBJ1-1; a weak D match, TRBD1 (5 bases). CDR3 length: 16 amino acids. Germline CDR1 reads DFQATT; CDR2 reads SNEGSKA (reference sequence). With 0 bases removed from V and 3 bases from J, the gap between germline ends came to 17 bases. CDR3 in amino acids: CSAREQAKLEDTEAFF. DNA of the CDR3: TGCAGTGCTAGAGAACAGGCGAAACTGGAGGACACTGAAGCTTTCTTT.

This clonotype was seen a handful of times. This chain's CDR3 is CATSDNRASSYNEQFF. The CDR3 nucleotides read TGTGCCACCAGTGATAACCGAGCGTCCTCCTACAATGAGCAGTTCTTC. This sequence joins TRBV24-1 and TRBJ2-1; D gene ambiguous. Germline values: CDR1 KGHDR, CDR2 SFDVKD. The V end was cut by 3 bases, the J end by 0 bases, with 11 bases between. The CDR3 consists of 16 residues.

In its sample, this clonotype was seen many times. CDR3 in DNA: TGCAGCGTTATCCCAGGACAGGGGAATCAGCCCCAGCATTTT. This encodes CSVIPGQGNQPQHF. V is TRBV29-1 and J is TRBJ1-5, with 9 positions matching TRBD1. Germline CDR1 SQVTM, CDR2 ANQGSEA. V shed 5 bases, J shed 4 bases, and the junction held 6 bases outside the gene matches. This CDR3 comprises 14 residues.

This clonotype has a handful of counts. The CDR3 loop is CASRPDRAPYNEQFF. The CDR3 DNA sequence: TGTGCCAGCAGGCCAGACAGGGCCCCCTACAATGAGCAGTTCTTC. The chain joins TRBV14 to TRBJ2-1, with 7 bases lining up with TRBD1. This CDR3 is 15 amino acids long. V was clipped by 6 bases and J by 2 bases; unmatched bases: 7. Looked up from germline, CDR1 is SGHDN and CDR2 is FVKESK.

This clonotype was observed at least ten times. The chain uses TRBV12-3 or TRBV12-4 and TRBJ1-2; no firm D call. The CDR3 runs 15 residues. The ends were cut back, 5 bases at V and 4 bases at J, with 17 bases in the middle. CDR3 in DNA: TGTGCCAGCAGTCCCCAGAGTTCCGATCGCTATGGCTACACCTTC. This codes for CASSPQSSDRYGYTF.

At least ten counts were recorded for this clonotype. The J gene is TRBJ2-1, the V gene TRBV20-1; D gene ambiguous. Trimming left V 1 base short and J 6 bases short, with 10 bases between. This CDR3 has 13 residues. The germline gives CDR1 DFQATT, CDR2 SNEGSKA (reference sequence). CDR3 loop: CSARAITANEQFF. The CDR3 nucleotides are TGCAGTGCTAGAGCGATCACAGCCAATGAGCAGTTCTTC.

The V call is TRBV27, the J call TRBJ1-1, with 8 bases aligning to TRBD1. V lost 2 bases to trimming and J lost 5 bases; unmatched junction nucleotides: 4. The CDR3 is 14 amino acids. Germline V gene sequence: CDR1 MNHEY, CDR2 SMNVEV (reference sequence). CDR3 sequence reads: CASSLAHRGTEAFF. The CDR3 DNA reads TGTGCCAGCAGTTTAGCCCACAGGGGGACTGAAGCTTTCTTT.

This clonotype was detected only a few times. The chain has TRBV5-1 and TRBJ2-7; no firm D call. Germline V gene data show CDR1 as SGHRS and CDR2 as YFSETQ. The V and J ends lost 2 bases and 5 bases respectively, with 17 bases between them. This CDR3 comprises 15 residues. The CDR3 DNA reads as TGCGCCAGCAGCTTAAATAGGCCCTCGGATAACGAGCAGTACTTC. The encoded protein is CASSLNRPSDNEQYF.

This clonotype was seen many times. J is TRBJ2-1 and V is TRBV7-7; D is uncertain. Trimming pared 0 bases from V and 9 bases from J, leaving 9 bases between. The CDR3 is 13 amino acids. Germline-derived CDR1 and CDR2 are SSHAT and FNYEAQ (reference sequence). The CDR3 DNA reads TGTGCCAGCAGCTTAGCAGGGAATCGTGAGCAGTTCTTC. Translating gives CASSLAGNREQFF.

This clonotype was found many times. For the CDR3, the DNA is TGTGCCAGCACGACAGGGTTCTCTGGGGCCAACGTCCTGACTTTC. It translates to CASTTGFSGANVLTF. J is TRBJ2-6 and V is TRBV6-1, with 7 bases aligning to TRBD1. The ends lost 7 bases at V and 0 bases at J; junction bases unmatched: 3. CDR1 is MNHNS and CDR2 is SASEGT in the germline V gene. The CDR3 covers 15 residues.

CDR3 in amino acids: CASRDTTDTQYF. CDR3 nucleotide sequence: TGTGCCAGCAGAGACACCACAGATACGCAGTATTTT. The V call is TRBV6-4, the J call TRBJ2-3; D not resolved. Germline CDR1 is MRHNA and CDR2 is SNTAGT. V was clipped by 6 bases and J by 2 bases, with 6 bases between them. CDR3 length: 12 residues.

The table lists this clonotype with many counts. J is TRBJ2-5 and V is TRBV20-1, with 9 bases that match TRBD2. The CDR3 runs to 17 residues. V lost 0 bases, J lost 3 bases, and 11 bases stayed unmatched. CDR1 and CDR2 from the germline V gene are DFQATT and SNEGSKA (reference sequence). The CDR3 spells CSARDSWTSELKETQYF. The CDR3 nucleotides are TGCAGTGCTAGAGATTCCTGGACTAGCGAGCTCAAAGAGACCCAGTACTTC.

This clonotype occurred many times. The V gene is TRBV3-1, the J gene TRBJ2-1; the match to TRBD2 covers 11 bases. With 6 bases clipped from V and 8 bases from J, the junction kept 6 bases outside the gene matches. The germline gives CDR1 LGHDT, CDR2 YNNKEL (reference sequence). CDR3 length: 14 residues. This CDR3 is CASRQTSGKDEQFF. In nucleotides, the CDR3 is TGTGCCAGCAGACAGACTAGCGGGAAAGATGAGCAGTTCTTC.

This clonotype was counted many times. Written as DNA, the CDR3 is TGTGCCAGCGGGGACGGAGCCAAAAACATTCAGTACTTC. Translated: CASGDGAKNIQYF. The chain joins TRBV12-3 or TRBV12-4 to TRBJ2-4, with D perhaps TRBD1 or TRBD2 (5 bases each). The germline V and J ends were trimmed by 8 bases and 0 bases, with 8 bases remaining between them. CDR3 length equals 13 residues.

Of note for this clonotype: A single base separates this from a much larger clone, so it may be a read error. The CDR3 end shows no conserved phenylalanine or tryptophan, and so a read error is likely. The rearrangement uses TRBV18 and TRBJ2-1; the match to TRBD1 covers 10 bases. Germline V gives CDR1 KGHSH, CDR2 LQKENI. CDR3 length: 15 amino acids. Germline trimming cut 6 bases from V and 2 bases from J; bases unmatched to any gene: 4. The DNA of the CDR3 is TGTGCCAGCTCGCGGGACAGGGGTCCCTACAATGAGCAGTTCTGC. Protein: CASSRDRGPYNEQFC.

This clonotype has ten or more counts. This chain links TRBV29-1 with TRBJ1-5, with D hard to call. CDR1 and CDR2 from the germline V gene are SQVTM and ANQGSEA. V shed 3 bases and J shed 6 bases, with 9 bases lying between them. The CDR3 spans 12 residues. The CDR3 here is CSVEAGSQPQHF. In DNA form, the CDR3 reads TGCAGCGTTGAGGCAGGTAGTCAGCCCCAGCATTTT. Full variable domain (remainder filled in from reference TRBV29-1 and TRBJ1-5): SAVISQKPSRDICQRGTSLTIQCQVDSQVTMMFWYRQQPGQSLTLIATANQGSEATYESGFVIDKFPISRPNLTFSTLTVSNMSPEDSSIYLCSVEAGSQPQHFGDGTRLSIL.